The TCR beta chain described here comes from a study of sequential checkpoint blockade in melanoma. The overall study: DNA from 95 or so pretreatment tumor samples underwent TCRβ immunosequencing.

Stated treatment: randomized to nivolumab then ipilimumab (arm A) or the reverse (arm B). None of the patients previously received DNA-damaging chemotherapy. Some clones are missing from TCRdb's copy, which holds only in-frame ones; the method was immunoSEQ multiplex PCR. The sample contains about 2,500 clones, 15% of which appear only once. By share, this clone ranks as medium-sized. Its antigen is currently unknown. Study results and limitations: PD-L1 staining and CD8+ counts, not mutational load, tracked tumor T-cell clonality.

In germline, CDR1 is MNHGY, CDR2 SAAAGT. The CDR3 runs to 14 residues. The V end was cut by 7 bases, the J end by 8 bases, with 18 bases between. The source material was tumor tissue (inferred from file names), sampled from a patient given nivolumab and ipilimumab in sequence. This sequence originates from a human donor with melanoma. This chain joins TRBV6-8 and TRBJ2-4; D might be TRBD1 (6 bases). The CDR3 reads CASKRPGHSDIQYF. CDR3 sequence (DNA): TGTGCCAGCAAAAGACCGGGACATTCGGACATTCAGTACTTC.